This entry lists 18 T cell receptor beta chains sequenced from one sample in a study of neurological immune-mediated disorders. One entry per CDR3 protein results from TCRdb running MiXCR on the 5' RACE reads. The sample has 55,000 to 65,000 distinct CDR3 sequences, 3% to 4% seen once; the top ten hold under 2.5%. The sample consisted of PBMCs. Receptors originate from a woman in her 50s with multiple sclerosis.

This clonotype has ten or more counts. V is TRBV6-2 or TRBV6-3 and J is TRBJ2-3; 7 bases fit TRBD1. Losses at the gene ends were 4 bases for V and 1 base for J; bases not matched to a gene: 8. Germline V gene data show CDR1 as MNHEY and CDR2 as SVGEGT. The CDR3 covers 16 residues. The CDR3 DNA follows: TGTGCCAGCAGTTGGGGACAGCGAGGGGGCACAGATACGCAGTATTTT. This encodes CASSWGQRGGTDTQYF.

This chain uses TRBV20-1 with TRBJ2-5, with a tentative D call TRBD2 (5 bases). CDR1 DFQATT and CDR2 SNEGSKA come from the germline V gene (reference sequence). Trimming stripped 6 bases from V and 5 bases from J, with 28 bases between. The CDR3 length is 17 residues. CDR3 nucleotide sequence: TGCAGTGCCTTCGATTTCAGAGGACCTAACGGGATGGAGACCCAGTACTTC. This gives the protein CSAFDFRGPNGMETQYF.

This clonotype was detected many times. The V call is TRBV4-2, the J call TRBJ1-1; 9 positions agree with TRBD1. Germline values: CDR1 LGHNA, CDR2 YNFKEQ. The CDR3 spans 13 residues. Unmatched junction bases numbered 1, after V lost 3 bases and J lost 5 bases. The CDR3 nucleotides are TGTGCCAGCAGCCAGGACAGGGGAACTGAAGCTTTCTTT. It translates to CASSQDRGTEAFF.

The rearrangement uses TRBV3-1 and TRBJ2-5; D remains ambiguous. This CDR3 comprises 12 residues. Trimming stripped 4 bases from V and 5 bases from J, with 8 bases between. From germline, CDR1 is LGHDT and CDR2 YNNKEL (reference sequence). The CDR3: CASSPLSETQYF. CDR3 sequence (DNA): TGTGCCAGCAGCCCCCTATCGGAGACCCAGTACTTC.

This clonotype appeared many times. The chain has TRBV4-3 and TRBJ1-6, with unresolved D. Trimming removed 2 bases from V and 4 bases from J, with 9 bases in between. The CDR3 runs 15 residues. Germline values: CDR1 LGHNA, CDR2 YSLEER. The CDR3: CASSQLRGYNSPLHF. The CDR3 DNA reads TGCGCCAGCAGCCAACTCCGTGGGTATAATTCACCCCTCCACTTT.

This clonotype was picked up many times. The chain combines TRBV27 with TRBJ1-5; D is undetermined. Germline loops: CDR1 MNHEY, CDR2 SMNVEV (reference sequence). The CDR3 sequence is 12 residues long. Between the trimmed V and J ends, which lost 2 bases and 4 bases, there was a span of 3 bases. CDR3 bases: TGTGCCAGCAGTTTACCAAATCAGCCCCAGCATTTT. This encodes CASSLPNQPQHF.

This clonotype was seen repeatedly, ten times or more. The chain carries TRBV24-1 and TRBJ2-2; the D gene is possibly TRBD1 (6 bases). This CDR3 has 17 amino acids. Trimming took off 4 bases at V and 2 bases at J, with 16 bases between the two ends. The germline gives CDR1 KGHDR, CDR2 SFDVKD. CDR3 loop: CATSETGTMSNTGELFF. DNA for the CDR3: TGTGCCACCAGTGAAACAGGGACGATGAGTAACACCGGGGAGCTGTTTTTT.

This clonotype was recorded many times. The chain recombines TRBV7-2 with TRBJ2-1; tentative D call: TRBD1 (5 bases). Germline V gives CDR1 SGHTA, CDR2 FQGNSA. The CDR3 covers 14 residues. V was pared by 2 bases and J by 7 bases, with 12 bases between. CDR3 sequence reads: CASSLPQGTNEQFF. The CDR3 DNA reads TGTGCCAGCAGCTTACCCCAGGGAACAAATGAGCAGTTCTTC.

This clonotype was detected ten times or more. The chain couples TRBV9 to TRBJ2-5; a possible D gene is TRBD2 (5 bases). V shed 0 bases and J shed 5 bases, with 11 bases lying between them. The CDR3 sequence is 14 residues long. Germline V CDR1 and CDR2: SGDLS, YYNGEE. The chain's CDR3 is CASSVAVGGETQYF. The CDR3 nucleotides read TGTGCCAGCAGCGTAGCTGTAGGCGGGGAGACCCAGTACTTC.

This clonotype was detected ten times or more. The chain uses TRBV5-1 and TRBJ2-3; no clear D gene. There are 15 residues in the CDR3. Trimming cost V 0 bases and J 0 bases, with 8 bases left between them. From germline, CDR1 is SGHRS and CDR2 YFSETQ. The CDR3 loop reads CASSLDTSSTDTQYF. CDR3 in DNA: TGCGCCAGCAGCTTGGACACCTCTAGCACAGATACGCAGTATTTT. Full variable domain (remainder filled in from reference TRBV5-1 and TRBJ2-3): KAGVTQTPRYLIKTRGQQVTLSCSPISGHRSVSWYQQTPGQGLQFLFEYFSETQRNKGNFPGRFSGRQFSNSRSEMNVSTLELGDSALYLCASSLDTSSTDTQYFGPGTRLTVL.

This clonotype has ten or more counts. This chain uses TRBV7-8 with TRBJ2-7, with D possibly matching TRBD2 (6 bases). V was trimmed by 5 bases and J by 0 bases, leaving 14 bases between them. Germline CDR1 reads SGHVS; CDR2 reads FQNEAQ. The CDR3 is made up of 15 amino acids. The CDR3 DNA is TGTGCCAGCAGCGTAGGAGGGACTTTCTCCTACGAGCAGTACTTC. This codes for CASSVGGTFSYEQYF.

This clonotype appeared many times. CDR3 region: CASSLANAGTGELFF. CDR3 DNA: TGTGCCAGCAGCTTAGCCAACGCTGGGACCGGGGAGCTGTTTTTT. The V and J genes are TRBV7-2 and TRBJ2-2; D ambiguous. Trimming left V 0 bases short and J 5 bases short, with 10 bases between. Germline lookup yields CDR1 SGHTA and CDR2 FQGNSA. The CDR3 has 15 amino acids.

There are many counts of this clonotype. The chain combines TRBV4-2 with TRBJ1-4; D is unresolved. Trimming stripped 3 bases from V and 3 bases from J, with 14 bases between. Germline CDR1 is LGHNA and CDR2 is YNFKEQ. This CDR3 contains 16 residues. The CDR3 reads CASSQGLFRPNEKLFF. DNA for the CDR3: TGTGCCAGCAGCCAGGGCTTGTTTCGGCCTAATGAAAAACTGTTTTTT.

The CDR3 reads CASSHNRGHTEAFF. Here the CDR3 DNA reads TGCGCCAGCAGCCACAACAGGGGGCACACTGAAGCTTTCTTT. This chain uses TRBV4-3 with TRBJ1-1, with 9 bases that match TRBD1. CDR1 and CDR2 from the germline V gene are LGHNA and YSLEER. V lost 3 bases, J lost 3 bases, and 2 bases stayed unmatched. There are 14 residues in the CDR3.

The V and J genes are TRBV2 and TRBJ2-7; tentative D call: TRBD1 (6 bases). V was trimmed by 6 bases and J by 0 bases, leaving 9 bases between them. CDR1 is SNHLY, CDR2 FYNNEI, per germline. The CDR3 contains 13 residues. This chain's CDR3 is CASRQGSSYEQYF. CDR3 DNA sequence: TGTGCCAGCAGACAGGGAAGCTCCTACGAGCAGTACTTC.

In its sample, this clonotype was seen many times. The rearrangement joins TRBV2 to TRBJ2-7, with 8 bases matching TRBD1. V shed 10 bases, J shed 6 bases, and the junction held 11 bases outside the gene matches. The CDR3 extends over 13 amino acids. Germline V gene sequence: CDR1 SNHLY, CDR2 FYNNEI. In DNA, the CDR3 is TGTGCCACCGCCAGGACAGGGAGGTTCGAGCAGTACTTC. It codes for CATARTGRFEQYF.

This clonotype was seen many times. This chain uses TRBV5-4 with TRBJ2-5, with TRBD1 identical over 8 bases. The CDR3 is made up of 17 amino acids. CDR1 and CDR2 from the germline V gene are SGHNT and YYREEE (reference sequence). Trimming cost V 3 bases and J 1 base; bases outside gene matches: 11. CDR3 residues: CASSSFAPTGAQETQYF. The CDR3 DNA reads as TGTGCCAGCAGCTCCTTTGCCCCGACAGGGGCCCAAGAGACCCAGTACTTC. Drawing the rest from reference TRBV5-4 and TRBJ2-5, the complete variable domain is ETGVTQSPTHLIKTRGQQVTLRCSSQSGHNTVSWYQQALGQGPQFIFQYYREEENGRGNFPPRFSGLQFPNYSSELNVNALELDDSALYLCASSSFAPTGAQETQYFGPGTRLLVL.

At least ten counts were recorded for this clonotype. V usage is TRBV7-2 and J usage is TRBJ2-6; D is unresolved. Between the trimmed V and J ends, which lost 5 bases and 3 bases, there was a span of 2 bases. There are 12 residues in the CDR3. Germline V CDR1 and CDR2: SGHTA, FQGNSA. The CDR3 is CASSDGANVLTF. CDR3 nucleotide sequence: TGTGCCAGCAGCGATGGGGCCAACGTCCTGACTTTC.